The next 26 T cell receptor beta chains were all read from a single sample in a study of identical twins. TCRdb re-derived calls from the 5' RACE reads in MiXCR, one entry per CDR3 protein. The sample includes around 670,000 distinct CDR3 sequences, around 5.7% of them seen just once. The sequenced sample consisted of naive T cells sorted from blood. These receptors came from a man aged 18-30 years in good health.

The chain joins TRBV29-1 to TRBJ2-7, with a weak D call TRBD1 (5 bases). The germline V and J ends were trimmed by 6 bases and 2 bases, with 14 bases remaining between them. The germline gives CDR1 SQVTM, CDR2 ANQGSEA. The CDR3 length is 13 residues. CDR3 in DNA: TGCAGCGTCGCCCCTGCGGACACCTACGAGCAGTACTTC. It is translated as CSVAPADTYEQYF.

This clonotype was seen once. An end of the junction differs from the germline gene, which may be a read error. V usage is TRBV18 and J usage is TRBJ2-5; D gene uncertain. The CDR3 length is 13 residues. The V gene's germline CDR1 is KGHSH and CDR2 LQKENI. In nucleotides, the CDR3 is TGTGCCAGCTCACCAGGGCTCCAAGAGGCCCAGTACTTC. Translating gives CASSPGLQEAQYF.

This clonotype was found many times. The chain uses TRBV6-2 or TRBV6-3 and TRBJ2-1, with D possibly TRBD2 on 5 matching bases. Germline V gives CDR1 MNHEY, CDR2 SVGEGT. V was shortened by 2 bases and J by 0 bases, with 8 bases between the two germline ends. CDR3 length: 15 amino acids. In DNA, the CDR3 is TGTGCCAGCAGTTACGGACTTGGCTCCTACAATGAGCAGTTCTTC. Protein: CASSYGLGSYNEQFF.

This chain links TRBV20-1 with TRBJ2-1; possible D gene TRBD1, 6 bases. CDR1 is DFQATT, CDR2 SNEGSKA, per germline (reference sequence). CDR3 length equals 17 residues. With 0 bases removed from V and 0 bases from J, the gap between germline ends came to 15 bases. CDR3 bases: TGCAGTGCTAGAGAGGGAACAGGGTTAGGCTCCTACAATGAGCAGTTCTTC. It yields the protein CSAREGTGLGSYNEQFF.

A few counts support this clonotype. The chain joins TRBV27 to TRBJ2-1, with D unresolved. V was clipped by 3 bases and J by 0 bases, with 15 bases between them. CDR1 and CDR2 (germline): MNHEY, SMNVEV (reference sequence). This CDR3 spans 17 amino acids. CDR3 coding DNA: TGTGCCAGCAGTTTCTGGCGCCCATTGGGCTCCTACAATGAGCAGTTCTTC. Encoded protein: CASSFWRPLGSYNEQFF.

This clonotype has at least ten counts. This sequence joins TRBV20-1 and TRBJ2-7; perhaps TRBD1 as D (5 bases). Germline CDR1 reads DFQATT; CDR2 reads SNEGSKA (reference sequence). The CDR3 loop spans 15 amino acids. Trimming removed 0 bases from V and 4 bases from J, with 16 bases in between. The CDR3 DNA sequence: TGCAGTGCTAGAGATTGGCAGGGTGGAGCATACGAGCAGTACTTC. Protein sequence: CSARDWQGGAYEQYF.

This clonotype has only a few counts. This chain's CDR3 is CATLPVGYNEQFF. In DNA form, the CDR3 reads TGTGCCACCCTTCCTGTCGGATACAATGAGCAGTTCTTC. This chain joins TRBV25-1 and TRBJ2-1; D ambiguous. V shed 10 bases and J shed 4 bases, with 14 bases lying between them. The germline V gene encodes CDR1 MGHDK and CDR2 SYGVNS. The CDR3 consists of 13 residues. Variable domain in full (rest from reference TRBV25-1 and TRBJ2-1): EADIYQTPRYLVIGTGKKITLECSQTMGHDKMYWYQQDPGMELHLIHYSYGVNSTEKGDLSSESTVSRIRTEHFPLTLESARPSHTSQYLCATLPVGYNEQFFGPGTRLTVL.

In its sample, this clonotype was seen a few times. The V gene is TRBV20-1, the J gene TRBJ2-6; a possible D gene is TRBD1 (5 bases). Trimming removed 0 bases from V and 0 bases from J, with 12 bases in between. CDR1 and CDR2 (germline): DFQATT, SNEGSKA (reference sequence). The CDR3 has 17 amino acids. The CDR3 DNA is TGCAGTGCTAGAGATGGGGCAGTGGACTCTGGGGCCAACGTCCTGACTTTC. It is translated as CSARDGAVDSGANVLTF.

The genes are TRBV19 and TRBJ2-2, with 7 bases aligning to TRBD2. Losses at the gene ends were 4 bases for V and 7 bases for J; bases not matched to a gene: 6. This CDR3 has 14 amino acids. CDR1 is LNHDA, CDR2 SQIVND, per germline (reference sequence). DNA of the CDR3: TGTGCCAGTAGTACATGGACTAGTAACGGGGAGCTGTTTTTT. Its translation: CASSTWTSNGELFF.

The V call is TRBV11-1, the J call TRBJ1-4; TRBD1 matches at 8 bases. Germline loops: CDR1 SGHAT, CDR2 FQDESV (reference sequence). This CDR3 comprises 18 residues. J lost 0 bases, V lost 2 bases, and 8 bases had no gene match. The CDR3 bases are TGTGCCAGCAGCTTACGGTGGACAGGGATTACAACTAATGAAAAACTGTTTTTT. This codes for CASSLRWTGITTNEKLFF.

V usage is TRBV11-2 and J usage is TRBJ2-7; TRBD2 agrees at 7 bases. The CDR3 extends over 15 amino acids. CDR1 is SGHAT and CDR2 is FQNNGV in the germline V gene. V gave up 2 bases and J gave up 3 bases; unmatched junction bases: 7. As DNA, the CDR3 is TGTGCCAGCAGCTTATCTAGCGGAGAGATCTACGAGCAGTACGTC. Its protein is CASSLSSGEIYEQYV.

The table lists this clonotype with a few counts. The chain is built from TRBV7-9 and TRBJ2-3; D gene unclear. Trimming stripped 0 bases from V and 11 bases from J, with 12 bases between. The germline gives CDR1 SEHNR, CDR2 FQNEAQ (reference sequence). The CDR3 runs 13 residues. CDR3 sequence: CASSLAMDFRQYF. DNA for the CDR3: TGTGCCAGCAGCTTAGCGATGGATTTTAGGCAGTATTTT.

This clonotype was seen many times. The CDR3 region is CASSQYGTTNEQFF. CDR3 DNA sequence: TGTGCCAGCAGCCAATACGGGACAACGAATGAGCAGTTCTTC. The V and J genes are TRBV16 and TRBJ2-1, with D possibly being TRBD1 (6 bases). This CDR3 is 14 amino acids long. Trimming removed 1 base from V and 7 bases from J, with 11 bases in between. The germline V gene has CDR1 KGHSY and CDR2 FQNENV.

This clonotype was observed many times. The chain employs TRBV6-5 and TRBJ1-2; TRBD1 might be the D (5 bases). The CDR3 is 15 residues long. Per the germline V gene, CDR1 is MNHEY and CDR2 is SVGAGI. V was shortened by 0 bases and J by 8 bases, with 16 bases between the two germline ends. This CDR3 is CASSYSTGGSRGYTF. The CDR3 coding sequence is TGTGCCAGCAGTTACTCGACGGGGGGTTCGCGCGGCTACACCTTC.

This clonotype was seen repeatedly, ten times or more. CDR3 nucleotide sequence: TGTGCCAGCAGTGACTCCGGGACAGGGTCCTACGAGCAGTACTTC. Its protein is CASSDSGTGSYEQYF. V gene TRBV28 combines with J gene TRBJ2-7, with TRBD1 matching over 9 bases. This CDR3 comprises 15 residues. CDR1 is MDHEN, CDR2 SYDVKM, per germline. V lost 5 bases, J lost 1 base, and 6 bases stayed unmatched. Filled out from reference TRBV28 and TRBJ2-7, the complete variable domain reads DVKVTQSSRYLVKRTGEKVFLECVQDMDHENMFWYRQDPGLGLRLIYFSYDVKMKEKGDIPEGYSVSREKKERFSLILESASTNQTSMYLCASSDSGTGSYEQYFGPGTRLTVT.

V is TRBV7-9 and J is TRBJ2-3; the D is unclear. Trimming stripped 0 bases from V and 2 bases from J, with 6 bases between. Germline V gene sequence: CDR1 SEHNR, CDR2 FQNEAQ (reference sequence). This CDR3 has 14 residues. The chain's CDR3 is CASSLATYTDTQYF. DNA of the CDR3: TGTGCCAGCAGCTTAGCGACTTACACAGATACGCAGTATTTT.

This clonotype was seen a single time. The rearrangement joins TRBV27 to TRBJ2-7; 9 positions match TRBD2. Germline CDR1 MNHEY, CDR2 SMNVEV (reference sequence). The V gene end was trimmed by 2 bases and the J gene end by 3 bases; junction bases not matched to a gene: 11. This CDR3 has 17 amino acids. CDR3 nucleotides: TGTGCCAGCAGTTTAAGGGGGCTAGCGGGGACCAACTACGAGCAGTACGTC. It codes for CASSLRGLAGTNYEQYV.

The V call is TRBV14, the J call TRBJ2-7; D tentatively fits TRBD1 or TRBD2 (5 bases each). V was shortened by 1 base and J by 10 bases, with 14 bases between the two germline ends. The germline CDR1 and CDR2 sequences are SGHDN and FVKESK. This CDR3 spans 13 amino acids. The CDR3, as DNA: TGTGCCAGCAGCCAAGGACCGGGACGGATTCAGTACGTC. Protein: CASSQGPGRIQYV.

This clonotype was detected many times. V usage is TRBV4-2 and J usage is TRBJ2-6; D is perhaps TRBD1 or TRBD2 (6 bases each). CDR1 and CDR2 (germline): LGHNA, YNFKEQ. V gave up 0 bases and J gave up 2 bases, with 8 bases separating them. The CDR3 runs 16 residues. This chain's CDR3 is CASSQEGGPGANVLTF. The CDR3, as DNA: TGTGCCAGCAGCCAAGAAGGGGGGCCTGGGGCCAACGTCCTGACTTTC.

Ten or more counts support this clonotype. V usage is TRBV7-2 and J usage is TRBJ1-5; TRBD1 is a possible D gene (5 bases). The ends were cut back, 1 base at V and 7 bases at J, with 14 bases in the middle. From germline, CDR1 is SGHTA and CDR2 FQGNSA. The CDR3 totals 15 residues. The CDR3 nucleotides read TGTGCCAGCAGCTTAGTGGGTGGTTCAGGGCAGCCCCAGCATTTT. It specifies CASSLVGGSGQPQHF.

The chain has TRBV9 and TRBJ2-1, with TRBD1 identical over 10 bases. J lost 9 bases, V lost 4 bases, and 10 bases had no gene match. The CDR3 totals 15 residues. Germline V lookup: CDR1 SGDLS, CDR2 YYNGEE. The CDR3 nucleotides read TGTGCCAGCAGCCCCCCGGGACAGGGGATAGGTGAGCAGTTCTTC. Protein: CASSPPGQGIGEQFF.

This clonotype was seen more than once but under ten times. The CDR3 bases are TGTGCCAGCAGTACAACGCGGGGTTGGGGAGAGACCCAGTACTTC. Its translation: CASSTTRGWGETQYF. The chain uses TRBV28 and TRBJ2-5; D is perhaps TRBD2 (6 bases). The CDR3 extends over 15 amino acids. V shed 5 bases and J shed 4 bases, with 17 bases lying between them. CDR1 and CDR2 from the germline V gene are MDHEN and SYDVKM.

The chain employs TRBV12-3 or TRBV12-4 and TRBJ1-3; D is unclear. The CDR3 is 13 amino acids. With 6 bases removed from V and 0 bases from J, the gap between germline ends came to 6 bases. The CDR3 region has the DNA TGTGCCAGCAGACCCAACTCTGGAAACACCATATATTTT. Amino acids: CASRPNSGNTIYF.

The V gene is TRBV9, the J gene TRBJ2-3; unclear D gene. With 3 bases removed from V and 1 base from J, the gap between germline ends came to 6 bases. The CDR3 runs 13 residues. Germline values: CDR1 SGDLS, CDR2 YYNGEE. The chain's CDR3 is CASSGSRTDTQYF. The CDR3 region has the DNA TGTGCCAGCAGCGGCTCTCGCACAGATACGCAGTATTTT.

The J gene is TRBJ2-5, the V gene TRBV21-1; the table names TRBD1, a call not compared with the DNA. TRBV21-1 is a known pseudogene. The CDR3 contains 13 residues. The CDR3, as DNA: TGTGCCAGCAGCAATGGGGGGGGAGAGACCCAGTACTTC. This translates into CASSNGGGETQYF.

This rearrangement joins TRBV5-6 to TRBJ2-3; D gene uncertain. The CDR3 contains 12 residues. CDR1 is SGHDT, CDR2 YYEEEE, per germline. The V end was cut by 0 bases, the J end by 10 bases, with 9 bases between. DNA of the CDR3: TGTGCCAGCAGCTTGGGGTTTAGTCCGCAGTATTTT. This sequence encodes CASSLGFSPQYF.